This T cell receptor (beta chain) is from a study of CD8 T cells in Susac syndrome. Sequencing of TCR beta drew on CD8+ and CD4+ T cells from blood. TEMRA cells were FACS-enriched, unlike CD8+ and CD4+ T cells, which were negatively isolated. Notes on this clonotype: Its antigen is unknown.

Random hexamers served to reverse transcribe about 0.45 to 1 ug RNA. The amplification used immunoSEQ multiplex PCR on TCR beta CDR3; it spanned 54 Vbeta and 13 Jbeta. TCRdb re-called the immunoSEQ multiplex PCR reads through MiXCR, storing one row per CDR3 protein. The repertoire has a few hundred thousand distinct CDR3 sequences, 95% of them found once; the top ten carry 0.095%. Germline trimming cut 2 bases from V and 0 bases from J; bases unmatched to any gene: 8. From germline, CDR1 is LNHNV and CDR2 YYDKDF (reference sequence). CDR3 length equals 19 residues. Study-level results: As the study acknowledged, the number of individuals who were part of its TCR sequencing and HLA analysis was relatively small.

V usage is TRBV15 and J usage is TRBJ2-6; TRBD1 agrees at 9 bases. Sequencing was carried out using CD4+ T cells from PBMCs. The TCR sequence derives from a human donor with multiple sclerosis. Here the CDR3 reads CATSRRPGQGLSGANVLTF. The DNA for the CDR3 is TGTGCCACCAGCAGACGGCCGGGACAGGGCCTCTCTGGGGCCAACGTCCTGACTTTC.